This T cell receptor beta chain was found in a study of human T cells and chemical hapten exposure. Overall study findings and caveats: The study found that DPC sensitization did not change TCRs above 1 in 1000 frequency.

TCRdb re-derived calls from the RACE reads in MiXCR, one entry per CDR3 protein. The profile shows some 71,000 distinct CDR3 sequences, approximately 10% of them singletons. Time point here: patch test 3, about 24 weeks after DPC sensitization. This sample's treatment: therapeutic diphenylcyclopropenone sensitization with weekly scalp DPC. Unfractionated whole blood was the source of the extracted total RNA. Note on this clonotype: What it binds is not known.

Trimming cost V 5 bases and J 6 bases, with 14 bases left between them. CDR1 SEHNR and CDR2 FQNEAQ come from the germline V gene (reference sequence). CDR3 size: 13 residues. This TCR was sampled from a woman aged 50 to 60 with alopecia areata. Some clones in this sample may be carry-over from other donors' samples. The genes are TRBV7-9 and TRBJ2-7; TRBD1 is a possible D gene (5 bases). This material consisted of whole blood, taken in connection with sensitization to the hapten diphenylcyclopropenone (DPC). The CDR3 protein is CASSPTVQCEQYF. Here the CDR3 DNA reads TGTGCCAGCAGCCCGACAGTGCAATGCGAGCAGTACTTC.